The T cell receptor (beta chain) under discussion was sequenced for a study of T-cell memory formation after mild COVID-19. There are 13 residues in the CDR3. Between the trimmed V and J ends, which lost 5 bases and 5 bases, there was a span of 10 bases. Points from the study as a whole: Clones that contracted from day 15 to 85 were balanced CD4/CD8, while later expanders leaned CD4+.

From the 5' RACE reads, TCRdb called clonotypes with MiXCR, one entry per CDR3 protein. The top ten hold 27% of the sample, which has around 110,000 distinct CDR3 sequences, 12% seen once. With regard to this clonotype: What it binds is not known.

The chain links TRBV12-3 or TRBV12-4 to TRBJ2-1; D remains unclear. This clonotype was obtained from an adult woman who had mild COVID-19 (a few samples of this study predate the infection). Cell type and time point are not known. The sequencing input was PBMCs or a T cell subset sorted from them (not recorded which). In nucleotides, the CDR3 is TGTGCCAGCAGTGTCGTGACGGACAATGAGCAGTTCTTC. This gives the protein CASSVVTDNEQFF.